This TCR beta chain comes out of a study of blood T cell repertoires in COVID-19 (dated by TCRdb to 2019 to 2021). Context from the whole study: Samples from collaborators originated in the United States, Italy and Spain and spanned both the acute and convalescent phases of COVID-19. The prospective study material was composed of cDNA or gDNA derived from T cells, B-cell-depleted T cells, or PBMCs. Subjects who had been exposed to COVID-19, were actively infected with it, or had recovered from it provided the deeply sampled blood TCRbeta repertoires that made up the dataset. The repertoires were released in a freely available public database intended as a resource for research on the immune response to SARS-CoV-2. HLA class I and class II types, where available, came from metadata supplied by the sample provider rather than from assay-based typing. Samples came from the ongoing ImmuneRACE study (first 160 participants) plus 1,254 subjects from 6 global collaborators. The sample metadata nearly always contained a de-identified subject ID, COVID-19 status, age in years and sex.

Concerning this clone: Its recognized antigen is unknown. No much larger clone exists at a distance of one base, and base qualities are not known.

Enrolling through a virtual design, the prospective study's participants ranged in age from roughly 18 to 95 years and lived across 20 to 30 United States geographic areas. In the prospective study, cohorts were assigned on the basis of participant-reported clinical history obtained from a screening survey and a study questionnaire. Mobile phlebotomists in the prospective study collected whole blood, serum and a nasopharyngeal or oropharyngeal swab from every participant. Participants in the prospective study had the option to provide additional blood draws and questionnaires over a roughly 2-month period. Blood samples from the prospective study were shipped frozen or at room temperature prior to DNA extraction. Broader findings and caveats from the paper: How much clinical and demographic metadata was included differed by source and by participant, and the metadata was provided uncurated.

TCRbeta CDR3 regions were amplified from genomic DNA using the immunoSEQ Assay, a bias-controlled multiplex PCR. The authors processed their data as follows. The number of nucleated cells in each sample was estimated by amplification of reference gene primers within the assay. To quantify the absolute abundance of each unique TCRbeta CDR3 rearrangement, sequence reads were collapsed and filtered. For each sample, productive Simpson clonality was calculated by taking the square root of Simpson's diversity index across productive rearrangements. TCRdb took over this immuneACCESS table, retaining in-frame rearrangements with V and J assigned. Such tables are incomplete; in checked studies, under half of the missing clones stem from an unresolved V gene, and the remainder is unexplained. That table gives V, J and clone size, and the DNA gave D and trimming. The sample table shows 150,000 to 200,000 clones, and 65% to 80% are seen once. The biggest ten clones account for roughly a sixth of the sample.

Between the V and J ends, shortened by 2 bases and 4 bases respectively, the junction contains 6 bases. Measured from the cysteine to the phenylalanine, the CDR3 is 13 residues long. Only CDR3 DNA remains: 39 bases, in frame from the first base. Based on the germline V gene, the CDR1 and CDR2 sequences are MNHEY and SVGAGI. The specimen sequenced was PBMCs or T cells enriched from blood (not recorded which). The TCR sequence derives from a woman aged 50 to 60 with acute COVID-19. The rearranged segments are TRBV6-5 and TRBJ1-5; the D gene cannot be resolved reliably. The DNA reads TGTGCCAGCAGTTACGACGGGAATCAGCCCCAGCATTTT. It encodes CASSYDGNQPQHF.